The clone carrying this TCR beta chain has a single count. Its target is unknown. The sample belongs to a study of cytomegalovirus exposure and HLA in healthy donors. The PCR contained 60 Vbeta and 13 Jbeta primers. This table comes from immunoSEQ multiplex PCR, and its TCRdb copy is limited to in-frame clones, with some not included. Of under 200,000 clones in the sample, 70% to 90% were seen once. General study findings and limits: According to an earlier analysis, most TCR beta V segments yielded productive rearrangements about 90% or about 30% of the time. It was reported in a later analysis that an Asian-associated ancestry cluster showed fewer N-insertions than the roughly 660-donor mean.

Germline V gene lookup returns CDR1 SGHTA and CDR2 FQGNSA. This CDR3 is built from 17 residues. Trimming removed 5 bases from V and 2 bases from J; junction bases left unmatched: 7. The source is a young man in good health and CMV-seropositive. Source material: PBMCs. The chain links TRBV7-2 to TRBJ2-6, with 9 nucleotides matching TRBD1. The CDR3 loop is CASSTRQGVTGANVLTF. In DNA, the CDR3 is TGTGCCAGCAGCACCCGACAGGGGGTCACTGGGGCCAACGTCCTGACTTTC.